The 5 T cell receptor beta chains in this list originate from one sample, sequenced in a study of T cells in Graves' hyperthyroidism and ophthalmopathy. Amplification of TCR beta CDR3 regions used RNA as the template. The HTBI primer set served for first-round RT-PCR of the TCR CDR3. Via MiXCR, TCRdb re-called the multiplex PCR reads, giving one row per CDR3 protein. The sample has around 290,000 distinct CDR3 sequences; about 17% are singletons. Sample: blood. These receptors originate from a woman aged 60-75 years with Graves' ophthalmopathy.

The rearrangement joins TRBV7-9 to TRBJ2-2; no clear D gene. V lost 5 bases and J lost 3, with 10 bases in between. The CDR3 consists of 14 residues. In germline, CDR1 is SEHNR, CDR2 FQNEAQ (reference sequence). The CDR3 sequence is CASSGSLDTGELFF. CDR3 DNA: TGTGCCAGCAGCGGCTCGTTGGACACCGGGGAGCTGTTTTTT.

This clonotype has a handful of counts. The chain has TRBV12-3 or TRBV12-4 and TRBJ1-2; D is uncertain. V was shortened by 5 bases and J by 7 bases, with 17 bases between the two germline ends. The CDR3 runs to 14 residues. The CDR3 reads CASSPRHAPGGYTF. DNA for the CDR3: TGTGCCAGCAGTCCCCGACACGCCCCGGGTGGCTACACCTTC.

This clonotype has ten or more counts. The chain combines TRBV11-2 with TRBJ1-1; D remains unclear. V was clipped by 3 bases and J by 0 bases, with 5 bases between them. The CDR3 runs 13 residues. The V gene's germline CDR1 is SGHAT and CDR2 FQNNGV. The CDR3 protein is CASSFSMNTEAFF. The DNA of the CDR3 is TGTGCCAGCAGCTTTTCCATGAACACTGAAGCTTTCTTT.

In regard to this clonotype: Because the CDR3 is missing its conserved closing phenylalanine or tryptophan, this is likely a read error. The chain couples TRBV2 to TRBJ2-2; perhaps TRBD1 as D (5 bases). The CDR3 consists of 15 residues. From germline, CDR1 is SNHLY and CDR2 FYNNEI. V lost 8 bases to trimming and J lost 0 bases, with 13 bases between them. This chain's CDR3 is CASYRGRSNTGELFS. CDR3 coding DNA: TGTGCCAGCTATAGGGGAAGGTCGAACACCGGGGAGCTGTTTTCT.

The genes are TRBV2 and TRBJ2-6; D ambiguous. Per the germline V gene, CDR1 is SNHLY and CDR2 is FYNNEI. The CDR3 extends over 14 amino acids. V lost 7 bases to trimming and J lost 0 bases, with 7 bases between them. The CDR3 loop is CASNEFSGANVLTF. Here the CDR3 DNA reads TGTGCCAGCAATGAGTTCTCTGGGGCCAACGTCCTGACTTTC.